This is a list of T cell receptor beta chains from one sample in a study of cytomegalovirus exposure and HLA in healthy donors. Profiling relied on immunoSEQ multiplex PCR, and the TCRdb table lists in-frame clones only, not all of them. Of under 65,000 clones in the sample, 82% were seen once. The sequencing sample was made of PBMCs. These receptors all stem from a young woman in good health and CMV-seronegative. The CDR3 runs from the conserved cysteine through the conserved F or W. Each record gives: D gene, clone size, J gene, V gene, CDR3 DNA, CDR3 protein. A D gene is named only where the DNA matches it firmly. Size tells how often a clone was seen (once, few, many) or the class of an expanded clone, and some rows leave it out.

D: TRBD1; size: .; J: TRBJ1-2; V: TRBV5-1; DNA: TGCGCCAGCAGCTTGGAGGGGACAGGCTCCGACACCTTC; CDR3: CASSLEGTGSDTF
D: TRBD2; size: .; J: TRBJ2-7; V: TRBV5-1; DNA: TGCGCCAGCAGCTCAAACCCGGGACTAGCGGGAGGCGAGCAGTACTTC; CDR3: CASSSNPGLAGGEQYF
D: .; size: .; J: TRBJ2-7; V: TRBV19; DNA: TGTGCCAGTAGTATGGAGGGCAGCGACGACGAGCAGTACTTC; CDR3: CASSMEGSDDEQYF
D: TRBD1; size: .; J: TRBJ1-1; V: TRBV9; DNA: TGTGCCAGCAGCGACCCCCGGGACAGAGGGTTTGCCGGGGGAGCTTTCTTT; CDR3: CASSDPRDRGFAGGAFF
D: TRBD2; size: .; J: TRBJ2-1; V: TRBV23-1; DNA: TGCGCCAGCAGTCAATGGAGGGGACTAGCGGGGAACAATGAGCAGTTCTTC; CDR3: CASSQWRGLAGNNEQFF
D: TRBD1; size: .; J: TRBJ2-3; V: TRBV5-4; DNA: TGTGCCAGCAGCTTGGAACCGGGACAGACCGTTAATTCGGAGTATTTT; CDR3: CASSLEPGQTVNSEYF
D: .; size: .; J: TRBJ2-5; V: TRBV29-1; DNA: TGCAGCGTTGAATCGCCAGGCATCCAAGAGACCCAGTACTTC; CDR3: CSVESPGIQETQYF
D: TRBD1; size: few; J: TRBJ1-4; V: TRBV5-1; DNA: TGCGCCAGCAGCTCCCGGGACAGGGAGGATGAAAAACTGTTTTTT; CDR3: CASSSRDREDEKLFF
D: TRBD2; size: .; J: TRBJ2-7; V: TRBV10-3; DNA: TGTGCCATCAGCCGAGCGGGAGATGAAGACGAGCAGTACTTC; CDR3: CAISRAGDEDEQYF
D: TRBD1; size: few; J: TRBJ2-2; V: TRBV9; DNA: TGTGCCAGCAGCGCTTCGACAGGGGTGGCCGGGGAGCTGTTTTTT; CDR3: CASSASTGVAGELFF
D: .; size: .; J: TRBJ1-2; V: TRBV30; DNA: TGTGCCTGGAGTCCTCTTTCCGGCTACACCTTC; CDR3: CAWSPLSGYTF